Presented here are 31 T cell receptor beta chains from one specimen sequenced in a study of blood T cell repertoires in COVID-19. The protocol was immunoSEQ multiplex PCR, while the TCRdb copy is restricted to in-frame clones and leaves out a portion. Of 85,000 or so clones in the sample, 86% were seen once. The sample taken for sequencing was peripheral blood. These receptors were collected from a man aged 50 to 60 with active or convalescent COVID-19.

The chain carries TRBV24-1 and TRBJ2-7, with 16 bases lining up with TRBD2. J gave up 2 bases and V 4 bases, and 4 bases lay outside the gene matches. CDR3 length: 17 amino acids. Germline values: CDR1 KGHDR, CDR2 SFDVKD. The chain's CDR3 is CATSDPGLAGGTYEQYF. CDR3 DNA sequence: TGTGCCACCAGTGACCCGGGACTAGCGGGAGGGACCTACGAGCAGTACTTC.

This chain uses TRBV19 with TRBJ1-1, with D perhaps matching TRBD1 (5 bases). V was clipped by 4 bases and J by 1 base, with 10 bases between them. Germline V gives CDR1 LNHDA, CDR2 SQIVND (reference sequence). CDR3 size: 14 residues. This CDR3 is CASSRDLTNTEAFF. CDR3 DNA: TGTGCCAGTAGTAGGGACTTGACGAACACTGAAGCTTTCTTT.

V usage is TRBV19 and J usage is TRBJ2-5; 7 nucleotides agree with TRBD1. Germline CDR1 LNHDA, CDR2 SQIVND (reference sequence). Trimming took 5 bases from V and 5 from J; bases not matched to a gene: 5. This CDR3 region has 13 residues. This chain's CDR3 is CASSPTGSETQYF. The CDR3 DNA reads as TGTGCCAGTAGTCCGACAGGGTCCGAGACCCAGTACTTC.

The gene calls are TRBV30 and TRBJ2-2; 13 bases fit TRBD2. This CDR3 is built from 19 residues. V lost 0 bases and J lost 4; bases outside the gene matches: 11. Germline CDR1 and CDR2: GTSNPN and SVGIG (reference sequence). CDR3 in DNA: TGTGCCTGGAGTGTACTAAGACTAGCGGGGGGCCAGTTCACCGGGGAGCTGTTTTTT. It yields the protein CAWSVLRLAGGQFTGELFF.

The rearrangement uses TRBV7-2 and TRBJ2-5; 11 bases fit TRBD2. CDR3 size: 17 residues. The germline gives CDR1 SGHTA, CDR2 FQGNSA. The V and J ends lost 0 bases and 0 bases, in that order; junction bases with no gene match: 3. The CDR3 region is CASSLALAGGYQETQYF. The CDR3 coding sequence is TGTGCCAGCAGCTTAGCCCTAGCGGGAGGCTACCAAGAGACCCAGTACTTC.

This clone was recorded once. The V gene is TRBV6-1, the J gene TRBJ1-4, with D possibly matching TRBD1 (6 bases). The CDR3 length is 13 residues. V was pared by 2 bases and J by 14 bases, with 15 bases between. Germline CDR1 is MNHNS and CDR2 is SASEGT. The CDR3 nucleotides read TGTGCCAGCAGTGAACTGGGACAACCTTTCCTGTTTTTT. As protein: CASSELGQPFLFF.

The chain links TRBV6-6 to TRBJ2-2, with a tentative D call TRBD1 (7 bases). CDR1 is MNHNY, CDR2 SVGAGI, per germline (reference sequence). The CDR3 loop spans 17 amino acids. The V and J ends lost 5 bases and 5 bases respectively, with 21 bases between them. This CDR3 reads CASSRPRGAGRTGELFF. The CDR3 nucleotides are TGTGCCAGCAGTCGACCCAGGGGGGCGGGGCGTACCGGGGAGCTGTTTTTT.

The chain employs TRBV6-6 and TRBJ2-7; a weak D match, TRBD2 (6 bases). The CDR3 is 14 residues long. Germline V CDR1 and CDR2: MNHNY, SVGAGI (reference sequence). Trimming left V 3 bases short and J 2 bases short, with 11 bases between. The CDR3 here is CASSYRGIPYEQYF. Here the CDR3 DNA reads TGTGCCAGCAGTTATCGGGGGATTCCCTACGAGCAGTACTTC.

The chain employs TRBV29-1 and TRBJ1-4, with TRBD1 as a possible D gene (5 bases). Trimming cost V 4 bases and J 8 bases, with 11 bases left between them. The CDR3 extends over 12 amino acids. Germline CDR1 reads SQVTM; CDR2 reads ANQGSEA. CDR3 sequence reads: CSVGGKGEKLFF. CDR3 DNA: TGCAGCGTTGGGGGAAAGGGGGAAAAACTGTTTTTT.

DNA for the CDR3: TGTGCCAGCAGTTTATCATCCGGTTTTCAGCCCCAGCATTTT. It specifies CASSLSSGFQPQHF. The chain employs TRBV28 and TRBJ1-5; D is unclear. V was trimmed by 1 base and J by 6 bases, leaving 10 bases between them. Looked up from germline, CDR1 is MDHEN and CDR2 is SYDVKM. This CDR3 is built from 14 residues.

V is TRBV30 and J is TRBJ1-2, with D possibly matching TRBD1 (6 bases). The CDR3 contains 13 residues. Trimming took 3 bases from V and 6 from J, leaving 14 bases between them. Germline lookup yields CDR1 GTSNPN and CDR2 SVGIG (reference sequence). The CDR3 DNA is TGTGCCTGGAGGGGACAACCGCCCGATGGCTACACCTTC. Translation: CAWRGQPPDGYTF.

Only one count was recorded for this clone. The rearrangement joins TRBV11-2 to TRBJ2-1, with TRBD1 identical over 8 bases. This CDR3 region has 16 residues. Germline values: CDR1 SGHAT, CDR2 FQNNGV. V shed 5 bases and J 7 bases; nucleotides not matched to a gene: 13. Here the CDR3 reads CASSTRTGINGNEQFF. The CDR3 DNA reads TGTGCCAGCAGCACCAGGACAGGGATCAATGGGAATGAGCAGTTCTTC.

The chain couples TRBV12-2 to TRBJ1-5; the D call in the table, TRBD1, was not verified against the DNA. TRBV12-2 is recorded as a pseudogene. This CDR3 has 15 amino acids. CDR3 sequence: CASRPEDNSNQPQHF. The CDR3 nucleotides read TGTGCAAGTCGCCCAGAAGACAATAGCAATCAGCCCCAGCATTTT.

The V call is TRBV2, the J call TRBJ1-5; D is undetermined. This CDR3 has 14 residues. CDR1 and CDR2 (germline): SNHLY, FYNNEI. Between the trimmed V and J ends, which lost 8 bases and 0 bases, there was a span of 11 bases. The CDR3, as DNA: TGTGCCAGCGGACGGGAGCATAGCAATCAGCCCCAGCATTTT. Amino acid sequence: CASGREHSNQPQHF.

The chain has TRBV5-6 and TRBJ2-5; D unclear. Germline CDR1 and CDR2: SGHDT and YYEEEE. The CDR3 contains 14 residues. The V end lost 3 bases, the J end lost 7 bases, and 16 bases lay between the germline ends. The CDR3 spells CASSWSSWSWTQYF. CDR3 DNA sequence: TGTGCCAGCAGCTGGTCGTCGTGGAGTTGGACCCAGTACTTC.

J is TRBJ2-1 and V is TRBV19; 11 bases line up with TRBD1. V was clipped by 0 bases and J by 6 bases; unmatched bases: 7. Germline CDR1 LNHDA, CDR2 SQIVND (reference sequence). This CDR3 is 17 amino acids long. This chain's CDR3 is CASSIDLSGTGGNEQFF. The DNA of the CDR3 is TGTGCCAGTAGTATAGATCTATCCGGGACAGGGGGCAATGAGCAGTTCTTC.

The chain has TRBV28 and TRBJ2-3, with a weak D call TRBD2 (6 bases). CDR3 length equals 16 residues. The V and J ends lost 4 bases and 2 bases respectively, with 16 bases between them. Germline lookup yields CDR1 MDHEN and CDR2 SYDVKM. The DNA for the CDR3 is TGTGCCAGCAGTTCCCCGATAGCGGACTCCACAGATACGCAGTATTTT. Protein product: CASSSPIADSTDTQYF. The variable domain in full, completed from reference TRBV28 and TRBJ2-3, reads DVKVTQSSRYLVKRTGEKVFLECVQDMDHENMFWYRQDPGLGLRLIYFSYDVKMKEKGDIPEGYSVSREKKERFSLILESASTNQTSMYLCASSSPIADSTDTQYFGPGTRLTVL.

This clone was seen a handful of times. The V call is TRBV7-5, the J call TRBJ2-5; the tabulated D call, TRBD2, remains unverified against the DNA. TRBV7-5 is a documented pseudogene. The CDR3 totals 16 residues. CDR3 nucleotide sequence: TGTGTCAGAAGCTTACATCTTAACGGGGATGGGGAGACCCAGTACTTC. It yields the protein CVRSLHLNGDGETQYF.

J is TRBJ2-7 and V is TRBV28; 10 bases match TRBD1. The CDR3 runs to 15 residues. Per the germline V gene, CDR1 is MDHEN and CDR2 is SYDVKM. The junction had 5 bases not matched to a gene; V was cut back by 4 bases and J by 2 bases. The CDR3 bases are TGTGCCAGCAGTTCCGGGACAGGGGTGCCCTACGAGCAGTACTTC. Translated, it gives CASSSGTGVPYEQYF.

This sequence joins TRBV29-1 and TRBJ1-5, with unresolved D. V was clipped by 0 bases and J by 0 bases, with 12 bases between them. CDR3 length: 16 residues. Germline CDR1 is SQVTM and CDR2 is ANQGSEA. The CDR3 spells CSVEDCKSDSNQPQHF. The CDR3 DNA follows: TGCAGCGTTGAAGATTGTAAATCAGATAGCAATCAGCCCCAGCATTTT.

J is TRBJ2-1 and V is TRBV19; D possibly corresponds to TRBD1 (5 bases). The CDR3 consists of 17 residues. Germline values: CDR1 LNHDA, CDR2 SQIVND (reference sequence). The V and J ends lost 4 bases and 0 bases respectively, with 16 bases between them. CDR3: CASSKGIQSGSYNEQFF. As DNA, the CDR3 is TGTGCCAGTAGTAAGGGGATCCAGTCAGGCTCCTACAATGAGCAGTTCTTC.

The rearrangement joins TRBV18 to TRBJ1-4, with 7 positions matching TRBD1. Trimming took 5 bases from V and 5 from J; bases not matched to a gene: 2. This CDR3 comprises 13 residues. Germline assignment: CDR1 KGHSH and CDR2 LQKENI. The CDR3 is CASSGQENEKLFF. The CDR3 DNA is TGTGCCAGCTCAGGACAGGAGAATGAAAAACTGTTTTTT.

The J gene is TRBJ1-2, the V gene TRBV9; 9 bases fit TRBD1. V was clipped by 3 bases and J by 4 bases; unmatched bases: 4. Per germline, CDR1 SGDLS and CDR2 YYNGEE. This CDR3 is 14 amino acids long. CDR3 sequence: CASSAQGAGYGYTF. The CDR3 region has the DNA TGTGCCAGCAGCGCACAGGGGGCAGGCTATGGCTACACCTTC.

This chain links TRBV6-5 with TRBJ2-3; D perhaps matches TRBD2 (7 bases). Germline CDR1 is MNHEY and CDR2 is SVGAGI. The CDR3 spans 13 residues. V was clipped by 8 bases and J by 4 bases, with 13 bases between them. The CDR3 region has the DNA TGTGCCAGCGGGGGGGGGCACGCAGATACGCAGTATTTT. Its protein product is CASGGGHADTQYF.

The V and J genes are TRBV2 and TRBJ1-5, with 9 bases fitting TRBD1. Trimming cost V 5 bases and J 4 bases; bases outside gene matches: 3. CDR1 is SNHLY and CDR2 is FYNNEI in the germline V gene. CDR3 length: 14 residues. CDR3 loop: CASSPGQGNQPQHF. CDR3 coding DNA: TGTGCCAGCAGTCCGGGACAGGGAAATCAGCCCCAGCATTTT.

This chain uses TRBV6-5 with TRBJ1-5; no definite D call. V shed 1 base and J shed 1 base, with 5 bases lying between them. Germline CDR1 is MNHEY and CDR2 is SVGAGI. The CDR3 runs to 14 residues. The CDR3 DNA reads as TGTGCCAGCAGTTACTTCAGAAGCAATCAGCCCCAGCATTTT. This sequence encodes CASSYFRSNQPQHF.

V is TRBV24-1 and J is TRBJ2-1; 11 positions agree with TRBD2. V lost 3 bases and J lost 5; bases outside the gene matches: 2. The CDR3 spans 15 residues. Germline values: CDR1 KGHDR, CDR2 SFDVKD. The CDR3 is CATSDPTSGDNEQFF. The CDR3 DNA follows: TGTGCCACCAGTGATCCGACTAGCGGGGACAATGAGCAGTTCTTC.

This clone occurred once. V is TRBV7-2 and J is TRBJ1-4; D ambiguous. Deletions cut 6 bases from V and 4 bases from J, with 12 bases between. This CDR3 comprises 14 residues. The germline CDR1 and CDR2 sequences are SGHTA and FQGNSA. CDR3 region: CASSLPGFNEKLFF. CDR3 sequence (DNA): TGTGCCAGCAGTCTGCCAGGATTTAATGAAAAACTGTTTTTT.

V usage is TRBV7-2 and J usage is TRBJ2-3, with 9 positions matching TRBD2. V lost 5 bases, J lost 5 bases, and 2 bases stayed unmatched. This CDR3 spans 13 amino acids. Germline loops: CDR1 SGHTA, CDR2 FQGNSA. The DNA for the CDR3 is TGTGCCAGCAGCCGGCGGGGGGGAGATACGCAGTATTTT. This gives the protein CASSRRGGDTQYF.

The chain couples TRBV30 to TRBJ1-2; D is ambiguous. V was pared by 5 bases and J by 6 bases, with 13 bases between. The CDR3 is 12 amino acids. Germline loops: CDR1 GTSNPN, CDR2 SVGIG (reference sequence). The CDR3 region is CAWSPHRDGYTF. CDR3 coding DNA: TGTGCCTGGTCCCCTCACCGGGATGGCTACACCTTC. Full variable domain (missing parts from reference TRBV30 and TRBJ1-2): SQTIHQWPATLVQPVGSPLSLECTVEGTSNPNLYWYRQAAGRGLQLLFYSVGIGQISSEVPQNLSASRPQDRQFILSSKKLLLSDSGFYLCAWSPHRDGYTFGSGTRLTVV.

V and J are TRBV14 and TRBJ2-7, with D maybe TRBD1 (5 bases). The V gene's germline CDR1 is SGHDN and CDR2 FVKESK. V gave up 1 base and J gave up 7 bases, with 14 bases separating them. The CDR3 contains 14 residues. The CDR3 protein is CASSQASGAGEQYF. Written as DNA, the CDR3 is TGTGCCAGCAGCCAAGCATCTGGGGCAGGGGAGCAGTACTTC. The whole variable domain, filled in from reference TRBV14 and TRBJ2-7, reads EAGVTQFPSHSVIEKGQTVTLRCDPISGHDNLYWYRRVMGKEIKFLLHFVKESKQDESGMPNNRFLAERTGGTYSTLKVQPAELEDSGVYFCASSQASGAGEQYFGPGTRLTVT.